This entry lists 28 T cell receptor beta chains sequenced from one sample in a study of regulatory T cells in long-lasting Graves disease. Regarding time point: newly diagnosed GD, antithyroid drugs for less than 3 months. With RNA extracted from PBMCs as input, the TCR library was made. iRepertoire HTBI primers and Arm-PCR of CDR3 regions built TCR beta libraries. TCRdb used MiXCR to reprocess the multiplex PCR reads, holding one entry per CDR3 protein. The sample has 560,000 or so distinct CDR3 sequences, about 15% seen once; the top ten hold more than 10%. These data also featured in a second study, about T cells in Graves' hyperthyroidism and ophthalmopathy.

The sequenced sample was peripheral blood mononuclear cells (PBMCs), obtained at new diagnosis, from a patient treated with antithyroid drugs. These receptors all stem from a man aged 18 to 35 with Graves disease.

CDR3 loop: CSASRTKDREQYF. The CDR3 bases are TGCAGTGCCTCCCGGACAAAGGATCGGGAGCAGTACTTC. The chain uses TRBV20-1 and TRBJ2-7; possible D gene TRBD1, 5 bases. Germline CDR1 reads DFQATT; CDR2 reads SNEGSKA (reference sequence). Trimming removed 6 bases from V and 7 bases from J, with 19 bases in between. The CDR3 totals 13 residues.

This clonotype was observed at least ten times. This chain connects TRBV5-6 to TRBJ1-4; D remains unclear. The CDR3 loop spans 16 amino acids. Germline V gene data show CDR1 as SGHDT and CDR2 as YYEEEE. Trimming removed 4 bases from V and 0 bases from J, with 13 bases in between. The CDR3 sequence: CASSHRHWATNEKLFF. CDR3 DNA sequence: TGTGCCAGCAGCCACCGCCACTGGGCAACTAATGAAAAACTGTTTTTT.

Concerning this clonotype itself: At one of its ends the junction is not consistent with the germline gene, which may arise from a read error. The rearrangement joins TRBV4-1 to TRBJ2-1, with a possible D match to TRBD2 (5 bases). Germline V CDR1 and CDR2: MGHRA, YSYEKL. This CDR3 spans 16 amino acids. CDR3: CARSPRGSPSWNEQFF. The DNA of the CDR3 is TGCGCCCGCAGCCCCCGAGGGAGCCCGTCGTGGAATGAGCAGTTCTTC.

The chain is built from TRBV20-1 and TRBJ1-1; tentatively, D is TRBD1 (6 bases). Germline CDR1 reads DFQATT; CDR2 reads SNEGSKA (reference sequence). This CDR3 is built from 15 residues. V was clipped by 3 bases and J by 1 base, with 15 bases between them. The CDR3 DNA reads as TGCAGTGCTAGGATACGACAGGTTACGAACACTGAAGCTTTCTTT. Its protein product is CSARIRQVTNTEAFF.

This clonotype has only a few counts. The V call is TRBV5-6, the J call TRBJ2-1, with D tentatively TRBD2 (6 bases). The CDR3 is 16 amino acids. CDR1 is SGHDT and CDR2 is YYEEEE in the germline V gene. Trimming stripped 3 bases from V and 2 bases from J, with 15 bases between. Here the CDR3 DNA reads TGTGCCAGCAGCTCACCAGAGCGGGCCCCCTACAATGAGCAGTTCTTC. Its translation is CASSSPERAPYNEQFF.

This clonotype was seen repeatedly, ten times or more. The chain combines TRBV28 with TRBJ1-2; tentative D call: TRBD1 (6 bases). Deletions cut 7 bases from V and 3 bases from J, with 18 bases between. In germline, CDR1 is MDHEN, CDR2 SYDVKM. This CDR3 comprises 15 residues. The CDR3 bases are TGTGCCAGCAACCTGGGGGGGGCCAACCACTATGGCTACACCTTC. Its protein is CASNLGGANHYGYTF.

This chain connects TRBV7-9 to TRBJ2-7; the D call may be TRBD1 or TRBD2 (6 bases each). The CDR3 consists of 15 residues. Trimming stripped 8 bases from V and 3 bases from J, with 20 bases between. Looked up from germline, CDR1 is SEHNR and CDR2 is FQNEAQ (reference sequence). The CDR3 nucleotides read TGTGCCAGCTCACCCTCCACCGGGGGCGACTACGAGCAGTACTTC. Encoded protein: CASSPSTGGDYEQYF.

This clonotype has ten or more counts. The CDR3 loop reads CSPYPEGDTQYF. The CDR3 bases are TGCAGTCCCTATCCTGAGGGGGATACGCAGTATTTT. The genes are TRBV20-1 and TRBJ2-3; D is tentatively TRBD1 or TRBD2 (5 bases each). CDR1 DFQATT and CDR2 SNEGSKA come from the germline V gene (reference sequence). The CDR3 sequence is 12 residues long. With 8 bases removed from V and 6 bases from J, the gap between germline ends came to 15 bases.

The chain links TRBV19 to TRBJ2-5; 10 nucleotides line up with TRBD2. This CDR3 region has 15 residues. Unmatched junction bases numbered 1, after V lost 3 bases and J lost 0 bases. The germline V gene has CDR1 LNHDA and CDR2 SQIVND (reference sequence). DNA for the CDR3: TGTGCCAGTAGTATTAGCGGGAGGTACCAAGAGACCCAGTACTTC. This sequence encodes CASSISGRYQETQYF.

This clonotype occurred a few times. The rearrangement joins TRBV20-1 to TRBJ2-7; the D gene is possibly TRBD2 (7 bases). Trimming pared 4 bases from V and 0 bases from J, leaving 16 bases between. The germline CDR1 and CDR2 sequences are DFQATT and SNEGSKA (reference sequence). The CDR3 consists of 15 residues. The CDR3 region has the DNA TGCAGTGCTAAGGGGGGGGGGGGGAGCTCCTACGAGCAGTACTTC. Protein product: CSAKGGGGSSYEQYF.

In this sample, this clonotype turned up many times. CDR3 sequence: CASSQGSISYEQYF. The CDR3 DNA is TGTGCCAGCAGTCAAGGGTCCATCTCCTACGAGCAGTACTTC. The rearrangement joins TRBV2 to TRBJ2-7; no firm D call. This CDR3 is 14 amino acids long. With 5 bases removed from V and 0 bases from J, the gap between germline ends came to 11 bases. Germline V gene sequence: CDR1 SNHLY, CDR2 FYNNEI.

The chain couples TRBV19 to TRBJ2-3; D may be TRBD1 (5 bases). Germline V CDR1 and CDR2: LNHDA, SQIVND (reference sequence). The CDR3 is 13 residues long. V shed 3 bases and J shed 3 bases, with 7 bases lying between them. The CDR3 region is CASSMGQTDTQYF. The CDR3 region has the DNA TGTGCCAGTAGTATGGGGCAAACAGATACGCAGTATTTT.

The V call is TRBV7-2, the J call TRBJ1-1; no clear D. The CDR3 has 14 amino acids. Trimming shortened V by 2 bases and J by 4 bases, and 11 bases separated the two germline ends. CDR1 and CDR2 from the germline V gene are SGHTA and FQGNSA. DNA for the CDR3: TGTGCCAGCAGCTTAAGGCAATGGGGCACTGAAGCTTTCTTT. Its translation: CASSLRQWGTEAFF.

The table lists this clonotype with many counts. This chain links TRBV11-2 with TRBJ2-7, with D possibly TRBD2 on 5 matching bases. The V end was cut by 4 bases, the J end by 6 bases, with 10 bases between. Germline V lookup: CDR1 SGHAT, CDR2 FQNNGV. The CDR3 length is 12 residues. The CDR3 bases are TGTGCCAGCAGCTGGGAGAGGCGCGAGCAGTACTTC. This encodes CASSWERREQYF. Variable domain in full (rest from reference TRBV11-2 and TRBJ2-7): EAGVAQSPRYKIIEKRQSVAFWCNPISGHATLYWYQQILGQGPKLLIQFQNNGVVDDSQLPKDRFSAERLKGVDSTLKIQPAKLEDSAVYLCASSWERREQYFGPGTRLTVT.

The CDR3 DNA reads as TGTGCCAGTAATCCCCGGATTAACACTGAAGCTTTCTTT. This sequence encodes CASNPRINTEAFF. The chain joins TRBV7-9 to TRBJ1-1; D gene unclear. Trimming removed 9 bases at V and 2 bases at J, with 13 bases between. CDR1 and CDR2 from the germline V gene are SEHNR and FQNEAQ (reference sequence). The CDR3 sequence is 13 residues long. The full variable domain, with the rest looked up from reference TRBV7-9 and TRBJ1-1, is DTGVSQNPRHKITKRGQNVTFRCDPISEHNRLYWYRQTLGQGPEFLTYFQNEAQLEKSRLLSDRFSAERPKGSFSTLEIQRTEQGDSAMYLCASNPRINTEAFFGQGTRLTVV.

This clonotype was seen repeatedly, ten times or more. V gene TRBV3-1 combines with J gene TRBJ1-1; tentative D call: TRBD1 (5 bases). CDR1 LGHDT and CDR2 YNNKEL come from the germline V gene (reference sequence). This CDR3 has 12 residues. V gave up 4 bases and J gave up 7 bases, with 10 bases separating them. This CDR3 is CASSRSDSEAFF. In DNA form, the CDR3 reads TGTGCCAGCAGCCGCAGCGACAGTGAAGCTTTCTTT.

This clonotype was detected many times. J is TRBJ2-2 and V is TRBV20-1, with 12 bases fitting TRBD2. V was pared by 0 bases and J by 3 bases, with 5 bases of the junction left unmatched. CDR1 is DFQATT and CDR2 is SNEGSKA in the germline V gene (reference sequence). This CDR3 region has 17 residues. For the CDR3, the DNA is TGCAGTGCTAGAGATTTGCTAGCGGGAGGGTACACCGGGGAGCTGTTTTTT. Its translation is CSARDLLAGGYTGELFF.

In the case of this clonotype: An end of the junction does not agree with germline; a read error may underlie this. The chain joins TRBV7-7 to TRBJ2-2, with 7 bases lining up with TRBD1. The germline V gene encodes CDR1 SSHAT and CDR2 FNYEAQ (reference sequence). This CDR3 is 15 amino acids long. Here the CDR3 reads CASSLEPGGTGELFF. In DNA form, the CDR3 reads TGTGCTAGCAGCTTAGAGCCAGGGGGCACCGGGGAGCTGTTTTTT.

CDR3 nucleotides: TGTGCCATCAGTGAGTTTAACAGGAAAACTGGGGCCAACGTCCTGACTTTC. This gives the protein CAISEFNRKTGANVLTF. The chain is built from TRBV10-3 and TRBJ2-6; D possibly corresponds to TRBD1 (5 bases). The CDR3 has 17 amino acids. Trimming cost V 1 base and J 2 bases, with 12 bases left between them. Per germline, CDR1 ENHRY and CDR2 SYGVKD.

This clonotype has a count of ten or more. The chain employs TRBV6-2 or TRBV6-3 and TRBJ2-7; TRBD2 agrees at 9 bases. The V segment lost 6 bases and the J segment 3 bases; nucleotides outside the gene matches: 6. The CDR3 sequence is 14 residues long. Germline V CDR1 and CDR2: MNHEY, SVGEGT. The DNA for the CDR3 is TGTGCCAGCAGCAATCCGACTAGCGGCTACGAGCAGTACTTC. It yields the protein CASSNPTSGYEQYF.

The chain joins TRBV30 to TRBJ1-1; TRBD1 agrees at 10 bases. In germline, CDR1 is GTSNPN, CDR2 SVGIG (reference sequence). The CDR3 runs 14 residues. With 0 bases clipped from V and 11 bases from J, the junction kept 9 bases outside the gene matches. The CDR3 coding sequence is TGTGCCTGGAGTGTGCTGACCGGGACAGGGGCGGCTTTCTTT. Its translation is CAWSVLTGTGAAFF.

This clonotype was counted only a few times. This sequence joins TRBV13 and TRBJ2-7, with TRBD2 matching over 11 bases. Trimming cost V 2 bases and J 5 bases; bases outside gene matches: 11. Germline V gene sequence: CDR1 PRHDT, CDR2 FYEKMQ (reference sequence). The CDR3 is 17 amino acids. This CDR3 is CASSLSSRTSGYNEQYF. CDR3 DNA sequence: TGTGCCAGCAGCTTAAGTTCTCGGACTAGCGGGTATAACGAGCAGTACTTC. Full variable domain (remainder filled in from reference TRBV13 and TRBJ2-7): AAGVIQSPRHLIKEKRETATLKCYPIPRHDTVYWYQQGPGQDPQFLISFYEKMQSDKGSIPDRFSAQQFSDYHSELNMSSLELGDSALYFCASSLSSRTSGYNEQYFGPGTRLTVT.

The table lists this clonotype with a few counts. The chain couples TRBV5-4 to TRBJ1-6; TRBD1 might be the D (6 bases). Trimming shortened V by 3 bases and J by 10 bases, and 17 bases separated the two germline ends. CDR3 length: 15 amino acids. The germline CDR1 and CDR2 sequences are SGHNT and YYREEE (reference sequence). The CDR3 region is CASSSNWGGESPLHF. The CDR3 nucleotides are TGTGCCAGCAGCTCCAATTGGGGGGGCGAGTCACCCCTCCACTTT.

This clonotype has ten or more counts. The genes are TRBV28 and TRBJ2-7; D possibly uses TRBD1 or TRBD2 (5 bases each). The germline V and J ends were trimmed by 2 bases and 12 bases, with 23 bases remaining between them. The CDR3 is made up of 15 amino acids. The germline V gene encodes CDR1 MDHEN and CDR2 SYDVKM. The CDR3 reads CASSLRGREAGLAYF. The CDR3 DNA sequence: TGTGCCAGCAGTTTACGGGGTCGTGAGGCAGGGTTGGCGTACTTC. The full variable domain, its missing parts supplied by reference TRBV28 and TRBJ2-7, is DVKVTQSSRYLVKRTGEKVFLECVQDMDHENMFWYRQDPGLGLRLIYFSYDVKMKEKGDIPEGYSVSREKKERFSLILESASTNQTSMYLCASSLRGREAGLAYFGPGTRLTVT.

This clonotype was found a few times. The chain links TRBV18 to TRBJ2-1; TRBD1 aligns across 8 bases. V shed 2 bases, J shed 6 bases, and the junction held 6 bases outside the gene matches. Germline lookup yields CDR1 KGHSH and CDR2 LQKENI. The CDR3 has 15 amino acids. CDR3 loop: CASSPWTGSLNEQFF. The CDR3, as DNA: TGTGCCAGCTCACCATGGACAGGGTCCCTCAATGAGCAGTTCTTC.

There are many counts of this clonotype. This chain joins TRBV12-3 or TRBV12-4 and TRBJ1-1; no definite D call. This CDR3 comprises 14 residues. Trimming removed 5 bases at V and 4 bases at J, with 14 bases between. CDR3 residues: CASSRTARGTEAFF. The CDR3 nucleotides read TGTGCCAGCAGTCGGACGGCCCGGGGCACTGAAGCTTTCTTT.

The V gene is TRBV5-6, the J gene TRBJ2-4; the match to TRBD1 covers 11 bases. CDR3 length: 17 residues. Trimming cost V 3 bases and J 1 base; bases outside gene matches: 6. Germline loops: CDR1 SGHDT, CDR2 YYEEEE. The CDR3 is CASSSKDRGLAKNIQYF. The CDR3 DNA reads TGTGCCAGCAGCTCAAAGGACAGGGGGCTGGCCAAAAACATTCAGTACTTC.

With regard to this clonotype: This clone may be a read error of a much larger clone one base away. V gene TRBV27 combines with J gene TRBJ2-1; tentatively, D is TRBD1 or TRBD2 (5 bases each). The length of the CDR3 is 16 residues. The germline V gene has CDR1 MNHEY and CDR2 SMNVEV (reference sequence). CDR3 loop: CASSSARDGAAYERFF. The DNA of the CDR3 is TGTGCCAGCAGTTCGGCAAGAGACGGGGCGGCATATGAGCGGTTCTTC.